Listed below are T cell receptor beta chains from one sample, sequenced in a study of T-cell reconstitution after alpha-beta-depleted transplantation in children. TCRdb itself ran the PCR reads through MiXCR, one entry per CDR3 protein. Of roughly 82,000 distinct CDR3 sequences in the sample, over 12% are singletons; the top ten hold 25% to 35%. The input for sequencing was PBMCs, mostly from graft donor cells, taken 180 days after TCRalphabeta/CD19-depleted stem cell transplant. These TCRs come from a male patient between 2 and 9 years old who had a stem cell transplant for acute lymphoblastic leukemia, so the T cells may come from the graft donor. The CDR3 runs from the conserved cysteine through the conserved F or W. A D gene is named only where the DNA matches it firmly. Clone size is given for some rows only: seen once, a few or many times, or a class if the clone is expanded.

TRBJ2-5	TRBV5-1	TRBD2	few	CASSLVGGGQETQYF	TGCGCCAGCAGCTTGGTCGGCGGGGGTCAAGAGACCCAGTACTTC
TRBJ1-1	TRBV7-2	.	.	CASSPGAGGTEAFF	TGTGCCAGCAGCCCTGGCGCGGGCGGCACTGAAGCTTTCTTT
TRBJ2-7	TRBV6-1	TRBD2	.	CASSIYGGGGIYEQYF	TGTGCCAGCAGCATATACGGCGGGGGGGGTATCTACGAGCAGTACTTC
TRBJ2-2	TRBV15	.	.	CATQVVGLMAGELFF	TGTGCCACCCAGGTGGTGGGACTTATGGCCGGGGAGCTGTTTTTT
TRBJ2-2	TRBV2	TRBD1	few	CASRDREDTGELFF	TGTGCCAGCAGGGACAGGGAGGACACCGGGGAGCTGTTTTTT
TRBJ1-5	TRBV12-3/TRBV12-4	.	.	CASSLRGGEGNQPQHF	TGTGCCAGCAGTTTACGAGGGGGAGAGGGCAATCAGCCCCAGCATTTT
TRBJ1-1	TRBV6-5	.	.	CASSRINTEAFF	TGTGCCAGCAGTAGAATTAACACTGAAGCTTTCTTT
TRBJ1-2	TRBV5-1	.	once	CASSLAGPRVSNGYTF	TGCGCCAGCAGCTTGGCGGGTCCCCGCGTCTCTAATGGCTACACCTTC
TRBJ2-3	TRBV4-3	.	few	CASSQDGDGDTQYF	TGCGCCAGCAGCCAAGATGGGGATGGGGATACGCAGTATTTT
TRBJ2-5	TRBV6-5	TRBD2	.	CASSYSAGVETQYF	TGTGCCAGCAGTTACTCCGCGGGGGTAGAGACCCAGTACTTC
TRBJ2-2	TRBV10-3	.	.	CAICGFANTGELFF	TGTGCCATCTGTGGATTCGCGAACACCGGGGAGCTGTTTTTT
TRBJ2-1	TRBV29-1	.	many	CSVETPVRAEQFF	TGCAGCGTTGAGACCCCAGTTAGGGCTGAGCAGTTCTTC
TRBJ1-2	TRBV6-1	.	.	CASTFSSMGGYTF	TGTGCCAGCACCTTTTCGTCGATGGGCGGCTACACCTTC
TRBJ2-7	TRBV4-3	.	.	CARIYEQYF	TGCGCCAGGATATACGAGCAGTACTTC
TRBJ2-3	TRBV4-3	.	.	CASSQMTDNTQYF	TGCGCCAGCAGCCAAATGACAGACAATACGCAGTATTTT
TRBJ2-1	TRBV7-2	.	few	CASRSRQPYNEQFF	TGTGCCAGCAGGTCTCGGCAGCCTTACAATGAGCAGTTCTTC
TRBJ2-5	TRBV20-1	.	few	CSASRLEETQYF	TGCAGTGCTAGTCGACTAGAAGAGACCCAGTACTTC
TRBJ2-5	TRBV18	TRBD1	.	CASSPRGTGGRETQYF	TGTGCCAGCTCACCACGGGGGACAGGGGGCCGAGAGACCCAGTACTTC
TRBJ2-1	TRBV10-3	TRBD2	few	CAISPGLAGGEQFF	TGTGCCATCAGCCCTGGACTAGCGGGAGGTGAGCAGTTCTTC
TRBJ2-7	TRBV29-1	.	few	CSVDREGSAEQYF	TGCAGCGTCGATAGAGAGGGGTCGGCCGAGCAGTACTTC
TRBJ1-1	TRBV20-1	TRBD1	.	CSAREGTVVGTEAFF	TGCAGTGCTAGAGAGGGGACAGTGGTGGGGACTGAAGCTTTCTTT
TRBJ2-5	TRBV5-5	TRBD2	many	CASSPPPLAGETQYF	TGTGCCAGCAGCCCCCCCCCGTTAGCGGGAGAGACCCAGTACTTC
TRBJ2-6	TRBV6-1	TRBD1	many	CASSPGTGFSGANVLTF	TGTGCCAGCAGCCCGGGGACAGGGTTCTCTGGGGCCAACGTCCTGACTTTC
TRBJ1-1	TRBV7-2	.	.	CASSSKGTGRPEAFF	TGTGCCAGCAGCTCAAAGGGCACAGGACGGCCTGAAGCTTTCTTT
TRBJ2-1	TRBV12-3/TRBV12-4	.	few	CASSFPGEQFF	TGTGCCAGCAGTTTCCCCGGCGAGCAGTTCTTC
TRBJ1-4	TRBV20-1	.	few	CSARTGLNEKLFF	TGCAGTGCTAGGACAGGCCTTAATGAAAAACTGTTTTTT
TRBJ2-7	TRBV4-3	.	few	CASIRDTGVGEQYF	TGCGCCAGCATCCGGGATACCGGAGTGGGCGAGCAGTACTTC
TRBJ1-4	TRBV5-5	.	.	CASSSDRQRATNEKLFF	TGTGCCAGCAGCTCTGACAGGCAGAGGGCAACTAATGAAAAACTGTTTTTT
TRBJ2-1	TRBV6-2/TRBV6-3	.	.	CASSYPIGMGDEQFF	TGTGCCAGCAGTTACCCGATCGGAATGGGGGATGAGCAGTTCTTC
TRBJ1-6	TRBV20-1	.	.	CSARPGSASPLHF	TGCAGTGCTAGACCCGGGTCCGCTTCACCCCTCCACTTT
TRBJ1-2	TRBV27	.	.	CASSSQGKDGYTF	TGTGCCAGCAGTTCTCAGGGGAAGGATGGCTACACCTTC
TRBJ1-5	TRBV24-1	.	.	CATGAGKGNQPQHF	TGTGCCACCGGCGCAGGGAAGGGCAATCAGCCCCAGCATTTT
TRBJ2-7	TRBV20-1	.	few	CSARLASEQYF	TGCAGTGCTAGACTTGCTTCCGAGCAGTACTTC
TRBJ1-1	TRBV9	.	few	CASSSWTETEAFF	TGTGCCAGCAGCTCTTGGACGGAAACTGAAGCTTTCTTT
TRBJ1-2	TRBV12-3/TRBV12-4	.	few	CASSLLEGGYTF	TGTGCCAGCAGTTTACTGGAAGGTGGCTACACCTTC
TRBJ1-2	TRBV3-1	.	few	CASSQTRKTERHGYTF	TGTGCCAGCAGCCAAACCCGTAAGACAGAGCGCCATGGCTACACCTTC
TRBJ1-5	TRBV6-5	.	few	CASSSGWFGNQPQHF	TGTGCCAGCAGTTCGGGATGGTTTGGCAATCAGCCCCAGCATTTT